A selection of T cell receptor beta chains follows, all from one sample in a study of technical replicates of blood from a few donors. Only in-frame clones appear in the TCRdb table, and some are missing; sequencing was by immunoSEQ multiplex PCR. The sample carries tens of thousands of clones, about 95% recorded once. What was sequenced was T cells isolated from PBMCs. The receptors come from a human donor in good health. The CDR3 runs from the conserved cysteine through the conserved F or W. D genes are given only for firm matches. Not every row has a clone size; where given, it reads once, few, many or a size class.

CDR3 protein: CASSLGDVSYQETQYF
CDR3 DNA: TGCGCCAGCAGCTTGGGCGATGTTTCGTACCAAGAGACCCAGTACTTC
J gene: TRBJ2-5
clone size: once
D gene: -
V gene: TRBV5-1

CDR3 protein: CARQGNIRFWTSGYNEQFF
CDR3 DNA: TGTGCCAGACAGGGAAACATTAGGTTTTGGACTAGCGGTTACAATGAGCAGTTCTTC
J gene: TRBJ2-1
clone size: -
D gene: TRBD2
V gene: TRBV5-3

CDR3 protein: CDRTVRQKETQYF
CDR3 DNA: TGTGACCGGACAGTCCGACAGAAAGAGACCCAGTACTTC
J gene: TRBJ2-5
clone size: -
D gene: -
V gene: TRBV12-2

CDR3 protein: CASSQAGGMNTEAFF
CDR3 DNA: TGCGCCAGCAGCCAAGCAGGGGGGATGAACACTGAAGCTTTCTTT
J gene: TRBJ1-1
clone size: once
D gene: TRBD1
V gene: TRBV4-1

CDR3 protein: CASSRDRGSYEQYF
CDR3 DNA: TGTGCCAGCAGCCGGGACAGGGGGTCCTACGAGCAGTACTTC
J gene: TRBJ2-7
clone size: -
D gene: TRBD1
V gene: TRBV6-1

CDR3 protein: CACRGSTDTQYF
CDR3 DNA: TGTGCCTGCAGGGGAAGCACAGATACGCAGTATTTT
J gene: TRBJ2-3
clone size: -
D gene: -
V gene: TRBV30

CDR3 protein: CASSKGLAGLEDTQYF
CDR3 DNA: TGTGCCAGTAGTAAAGGACTAGCGGGACTAGAGGATACGCAGTATTTT
J gene: TRBJ2-3
clone size: -
D gene: TRBD2
V gene: TRBV19

CDR3 protein: CSVRTEGTQYF
CDR3 DNA: TGCAGTGTCCGGACAGAGGGGACCCAGTACTTC
J gene: TRBJ2-5
clone size: -
D gene: -
V gene: TRBV20-1

CDR3 protein: CASSAGDLNTEAFF
CDR3 DNA: TGTGCCAGCAGTGCAGGGGACCTGAACACTGAAGCTTTCTTT
J gene: TRBJ1-1
clone size: -
D gene: -
V gene: TRBV6-1

CDR3 protein: CASSQNLGGGIQETQYF
CDR3 DNA: TGTGCCAGCAGCCAAAATCTGGGCGGGGGGATTCAAGAGACCCAGTACTTC
J gene: TRBJ2-5
clone size: -
D gene: TRBD2
V gene: TRBV4-2

CDR3 protein: CASSKSRDRAGELFF
CDR3 DNA: TGTGCCAGCAGTAAGAGCCGGGACAGGGCCGGGGAGCTGTTTTTT
J gene: TRBJ2-2
clone size: -
D gene: TRBD1
V gene: TRBV6-6

CDR3 protein: CASSLAGLNEQFF
CDR3 DNA: TGTGCCAGCAGTTTAGCGGGCCTCAATGAGCAGTTCTTC
J gene: TRBJ2-1
clone size: -
D gene: -
V gene: TRBV27

CDR3 protein: CASSAQGDIGSPLHF
CDR3 DNA: TGTGCCAGCAGTGCACAGGGGGATATAGGTTCACCCCTCCACTTT
J gene: TRBJ1-6
clone size: -
D gene: TRBD1
V gene: TRBV2

CDR3 protein: CASSERGRANTGELFF
CDR3 DNA: TGTGCCAGCAGTGAGAGGGGGAGGGCGAACACCGGGGAGCTGTTTTTT
J gene: TRBJ2-2
clone size: -
D gene: -
V gene: TRBV2

CDR3 protein: CASSQRPRDGRIYEQYF
CDR3 DNA: TGCGCCAGCAGCCAAAGACCCAGAGACGGGAGGATATACGAGCAGTACTTC
J gene: TRBJ2-7
clone size: -
D gene: TRBD2
V gene: TRBV4-1

CDR3 protein: CASSQGLAGVGETQYF
CDR3 DNA: TGCGCCAGCAGCCAAGGACTAGCGGGAGTAGGGGAGACCCAGTACTTC
J gene: TRBJ2-5
clone size: once
D gene: TRBD2
V gene: TRBV4-1

CDR3 protein: CASSPGAGNTIYF
CDR3 DNA: TGTGCCAGCAGCCCCGGGGCTGGAAACACCATATATTTT
J gene: TRBJ1-3
clone size: -
D gene: -
V gene: TRBV7-8

CDR3 protein: CASRLLGGANVLTF
CDR3 DNA: TGTGCCAGCAGGCTCCTTGGCGGGGCCAACGTCCTGACTTTC
J gene: TRBJ2-6
clone size: -
D gene: -
V gene: TRBV5-4

CDR3 protein: CASSVGLAETYEQYF
CDR3 DNA: TGCGCCAGCAGCGTAGGACTAGCGGAGACCTACGAGCAGTACTTC
J gene: TRBJ2-7
clone size: -
D gene: TRBD2
V gene: TRBV5-1

CDR3 protein: CASSLRFERERRNEQYF
CDR3 DNA: TGTGCCAGCAGCTTGAGGTTCGAGCGGGAGCGGCGAAACGAGCAGTACTTC
J gene: TRBJ2-7
clone size: -
D gene: TRBD2
V gene: TRBV5-6

CDR3 protein: CASSLGTSGGQAGELFF
CDR3 DNA: TGCGCCAGCAGCTTGGGGACGAGCGGGGGGCAAGCCGGGGAGCTGTTTTTT
J gene: TRBJ2-2
clone size: -
D gene: TRBD2
V gene: TRBV5-1

CDR3 protein: CASSTSGVSANEKLFF
CDR3 DNA: TGTGCCAGCAGCACTTCAGGGGTTTCGGCTAATGAAAAACTGTTTTTT
J gene: TRBJ1-4
clone size: -
D gene: -
V gene: TRBV28

CDR3 protein: CASSLSGGNQETQYF
CDR3 DNA: TGTGCCAGCAGCTTAAGCGGGGGAAACCAAGAGACCCAGTACTTC
J gene: TRBJ2-5
clone size: -
D gene: TRBD2
V gene: TRBV7-9

CDR3 protein: CASSLGRGVSGNTIYF
CDR3 DNA: TGTGCCAGCAGCTTGGGCAGGGGAGTGTCAGGAAACACCATATATTTT
J gene: TRBJ1-3
clone size: -
D gene: -
V gene: TRBV5-4

CDR3 protein: CASSPGLMYEQYF
CDR3 DNA: TGTGCCAGCAGCCCCGGACTAATGTACGAGCAGTACTTC
J gene: TRBJ2-7
clone size: -
D gene: -
V gene: TRBV27

CDR3 protein: CASSLESGSLFRELFF
CDR3 DNA: TGTGCCAGCAGCTTAGAGAGCGGGAGCCTCTTCCGGGAGCTGTTTTTT
J gene: TRBJ2-2
clone size: -
D gene: TRBD2
V gene: TRBV7-6

CDR3 protein: CASSQDGGFTDTQYF
CDR3 DNA: TGTGCCAGCAGCCAAGATGGCGGGTTCACAGATACGCAGTATTTT
J gene: TRBJ2-3
clone size: -
D gene: -
V gene: TRBV4-2

CDR3 protein: CASSSDSGTGMDYGYTF
CDR3 DNA: TGTGCCAGCAGTTCCGACTCCGGGACAGGGATGGACTATGGCTACACCTTC
J gene: TRBJ1-2
clone size: -
D gene: TRBD1
V gene: TRBV27

CDR3 protein: CASATSGGGYGYTF
CDR3 DNA: TGTGCTAGTGCCACTAGCGGGGGCGGCTATGGCTACACCTTC
J gene: TRBJ1-2
clone size: -
D gene: -
V gene: TRBV12-5

CDR3 protein: CASSSMTSGSTGELFF
CDR3 DNA: TGTGCCAGCAGCTCGATGACTAGCGGGAGTACCGGGGAGCTGTTTTTT
J gene: TRBJ2-2
clone size: -
D gene: TRBD2
V gene: TRBV7-6

CDR3 protein: CASIRTSYNEQFF
CDR3 DNA: TGTGCCAGCATCAGAACCTCCTACAATGAGCAGTTCTTC
J gene: TRBJ2-1
clone size: -
D gene: -
V gene: TRBV6-1

CDR3 protein: CAWRGDRGNSPLHF
CDR3 DNA: TGTGCCTGGAGGGGGGACAGGGGAAACTCACCCCTCCACTTT
J gene: TRBJ1-6
clone size: -
D gene: TRBD1
V gene: TRBV30

CDR3 protein: CASSPSGDLGYGYTF
CDR3 DNA: TGTGCCAGCAGCCCTTCGGGGGATCTCGGCTATGGCTACACCTTC
J gene: TRBJ1-2
clone size: -
D gene: -
V gene: TRBV5-4

CDR3 protein: CASSPQGGSQPQHF
CDR3 DNA: TGCGCCAGCAGCCCCCAGGGGGGTTCTCAGCCCCAGCATTTT
J gene: TRBJ1-5
clone size: once
D gene: TRBD1
V gene: TRBV4-1

CDR3 protein: CAWIPQLAGYEQYF
CDR3 DNA: TGTGCCTGGATCCCCCAACTAGCAGGCTACGAGCAGTACTTC
J gene: TRBJ2-7
clone size: -
D gene: -
V gene: TRBV30

CDR3 protein: CASSGGTGGTEQYF
CDR3 DNA: TGCGCCAGCAGCGGCGGGACAGGGGGAACCGAGCAGTACTTC
J gene: TRBJ2-7
clone size: -
D gene: TRBD1
V gene: TRBV5-1

CDR3 protein: CASSRRTGVTDTGELFF
CDR3 DNA: TGTGCCAGTAGTCGGCGAACAGGGGTCACGGACACCGGGGAGCTGTTTTTT
J gene: TRBJ2-2
clone size: -
D gene: TRBD1
V gene: TRBV19

CDR3 protein: CASSLGGRANQPQHF
CDR3 DNA: TGCGCCAGCAGCTTGGGGGGCAGGGCCAATCAGCCCCAGCATTTT
J gene: TRBJ1-5
clone size: -
D gene: -
V gene: TRBV5-1

CDR3 protein: CASSQVHRGPGGYTF
CDR3 DNA: TGCGCCAGCAGCCAAGTTCACAGGGGGCCTGGTGGCTACACCTTC
J gene: TRBJ1-2
clone size: -
D gene: TRBD1
V gene: TRBV4-1

CDR3 protein: CASSLRTGGSYNEQFF
CDR3 DNA: TGCGCCAGCAGCCTACGAACGGGAGGTTCCTACAATGAGCAGTTCTTC
J gene: TRBJ2-1
clone size: once
D gene: TRBD2
V gene: TRBV4-1

CDR3 protein: CASSLVQGANEKLFF
CDR3 DNA: TGTGCCAGCAGCTTAGTTCAGGGTGCGAATGAAAAACTGTTTTTT
J gene: TRBJ1-4
clone size: -
D gene: -
V gene: TRBV7-9

CDR3 protein: CASSQVGGNRGNQPQHF
CDR3 DNA: TGCGCCAGCAGCCAAGTCGGAGGGAATCGTGGCAATCAGCCCCAGCATTTT
J gene: TRBJ1-5
clone size: -
D gene: -
V gene: TRBV4-1

CDR3 protein: CSARDRTTQYF
CDR3 DNA: TGCAGTGCTAGAGACCGGACTACCCAGTACTTC
J gene: TRBJ2-5
clone size: -
D gene: -
V gene: TRBV20-1

CDR3 protein: CASSPGQTGNYGYTF
CDR3 DNA: TGTGCCAGCAGCCCGGGACAGACGGGTAACTATGGCTACACCTTC
J gene: TRBJ1-2
clone size: once
D gene: TRBD1
V gene: TRBV7-9

CDR3 protein: CASSFRGPSGGDEQFF
CDR3 DNA: TGTGCCAGCAGCTTCAGGGGGCCCTCCGGGGGTGATGAGCAGTTCTTC
J gene: TRBJ2-1
clone size: -
D gene: TRBD1
V gene: TRBV11-2

CDR3 protein: CASSPGQGSYNEQFF
CDR3 DNA: TGTGCCAGCAGCCCCGGACAGGGGTCCTACAATGAGCAGTTCTTC
J gene: TRBJ2-1
clone size: once
D gene: TRBD1
V gene: TRBV7-9

CDR3 protein: CASSYRTVGGYTF
CDR3 DNA: TGTGCCAGCAGCTATAGGACAGTGGGTGGCTACACCTTC
J gene: TRBJ1-2
clone size: -
D gene: -
V gene: TRBV7-6

CDR3 protein: CASSPWTGGEQYF
CDR3 DNA: TGTGCCAGCAGCCCCTGGACAGGGGGCGAGCAGTACTTC
J gene: TRBJ2-7
clone size: once
D gene: TRBD1
V gene: TRBV14

CDR3 protein: CSVGRLLRDNPNYGYTF
CDR3 DNA: TGCAGCGTTGGCCGATTACTCCGGGACAACCCTAACTATGGCTACACCTTC
J gene: TRBJ1-2
clone size: -
D gene: -
V gene: TRBV29-1

CDR3 protein: CASSLNRETQYF
CDR3 DNA: TGTGCCAGCAGCTTAAATAGAGAGACCCAGTACTTC
J gene: TRBJ2-5
clone size: once
D gene: -
V gene: TRBV7-8

CDR3 protein: CASSLSGATYEQYF
CDR3 DNA: TGCGCCAGCAGCTTATCAGGGGCAACCTACGAGCAGTACTTC
J gene: TRBJ2-7
clone size: -
D gene: -
V gene: TRBV5-1